This T cell receptor beta chain is drawn from a study of CD8 T cells in ankylosing spondylitis. In germline, CDR1 is MNHEY, CDR2 SMNVEV (reference sequence). The CDR3 totals 14 residues. Trimming left V 3 bases short and J 4 bases short, with 13 bases between. Making the TCR beta libraries involved quantitative 5'-RACE with molecular barcodes. TCRdb recomputed calls from the 5' RACE reads with MiXCR, one row per CDR3 protein. The sample holds around 770,000 distinct CDR3 sequences, 15% to 20% seen once. This clonotype occurred a few times. Its antigen is unidentified. Notes on the study in general: Disease-linked clones bore a CD8+ phenotype and were relatively rare in peripheral blood. Matched ankylosing spondylitis synovial fluid reportedly contained a significantly enriched population of disease-linked clones. Past studies reported some motif variants in reactive arthritis synovial fluid and blood. Ankylosing spondylitis blood appeared to carry a characteristic TCR beta motif of roughly 8 highly homologous variants.

Sequenced material: blood, either unsorted or a sorted T cell fraction (not recorded which). V is TRBV27 and J is TRBJ2-7; possibly TRBD1 or TRBD2 for D (6 bases each). The TCR sequence derives from a male donor with ankylosing spondylitis. The CDR3 spells CASSFGGPVYEQYF. The CDR3 nucleotides are TGTGCCAGCAGTTTTGGGGGGCCCGTATACGAGCAGTACTTC.